This T cell receptor beta chain was identified during a study of T-cell reconstitution after alpha-beta-depleted transplantation in children listed by TCRdb under 2016. The study in broad terms: Using TCR repertoire profiling, the study followed T-cell immune reconstitution in a quantitative way in children after TCRalphabeta/CD19-depleted allogeneic hematopoietic cell transplantation.

Receptor libraries were prepared by PCR. TCRdb names Illumina HiSeq 2500 as the instrument used. To normalize quantification of the TCRbeta repertoire, the TCR libraries were built with molecular barcoding that relied on unique molecular identifiers. TCRdb trimmed the raw reads at Q25, called clones with MiXCR and kept productive beta chains. Identical CDR3 protein sequences are pooled into one entry, listed with their most common genes and DNA. The sample records hundreds of thousands of distinct CDR3 sequences, around 12% of which are singletons. 0.79% of the sample comes from the top ten. This clonotype has just a few counts. Its binding antigen is unknown. Per-base quality was not reported, and no clone a single base away is much larger than it. According to the study, the label for this sample's treatment or condition signals: allogeneic hematopoietic cell transplantation with graft depleted of TCRalphabeta T cells and CD19 B cells. The transplant recipients were children given TCRalphabeta/CD19-depleted allogeneic hematopoietic cell grafts.

The junction shows trimming of 6 bases on V and 7 bases on J, plus 27 bases between the germline ends. The germline V gene yields SQVTM for CDR1 and ANQGSEA for CDR2. From the cysteine through the phenylalanine, the CDR3 covers 17 amino acids. Kept here is only the CDR3 DNA, which spans 51 bases and is read in frame from base 1. The investigation overall reported the following: In some patients, the high TCRbeta diversity seen at day 60 was put down to recipient T cells and intrathymic progenitors that had survived conditioning. The apparently early recovery of alphabetaT-cell counts about two months after transplant reportedly depended on only several hundred rapidly expanded clones that came from non-depleted graft cells. Over subsequent months, a decline in hyperexpanded clone frequencies was noted, and after one year, T-cell counts and TCRbeta diversity were mostly ascribed to newly produced T cells.

The clonotype comes from a girl aged 2 to 9 with congenital amegakaryocytic thrombocytopenia, due to receive a stem cell transplant. The chain employs TRBV29-1 and TRBJ2-2, with TRBD1 as a weak D call on 5 bases. Sequenced material: PBMCs, taken before TCRalphabeta/CD19-depleted stem cell transplant. The sequenced DNA is TGCAGCGTGAGATCTTCGTTTGGGGCAGGCTTTGGCGGGGAGCTGTTTTTT. It is translated as CSVRSSFGAGFGGELFF.